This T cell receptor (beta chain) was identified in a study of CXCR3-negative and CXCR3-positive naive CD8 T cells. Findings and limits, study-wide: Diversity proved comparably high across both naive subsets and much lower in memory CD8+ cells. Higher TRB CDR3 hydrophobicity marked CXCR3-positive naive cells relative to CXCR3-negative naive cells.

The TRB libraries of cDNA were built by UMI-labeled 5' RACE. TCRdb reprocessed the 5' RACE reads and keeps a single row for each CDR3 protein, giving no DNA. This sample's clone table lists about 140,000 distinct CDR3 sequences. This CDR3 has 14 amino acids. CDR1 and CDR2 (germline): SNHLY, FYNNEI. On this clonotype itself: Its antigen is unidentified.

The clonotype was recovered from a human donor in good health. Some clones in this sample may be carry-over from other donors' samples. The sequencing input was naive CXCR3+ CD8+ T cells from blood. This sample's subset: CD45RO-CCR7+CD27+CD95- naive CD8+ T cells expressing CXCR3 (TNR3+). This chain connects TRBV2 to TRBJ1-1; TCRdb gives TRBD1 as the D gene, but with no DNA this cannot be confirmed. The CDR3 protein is CASRGQGWGTEAFF. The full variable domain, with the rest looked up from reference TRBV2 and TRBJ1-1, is EPEVTQTPSHQVTQMGQEVILRCVPISNHLYFYWYRQILGQKVEFLVSFYNNEISEKSEIFDDQFSVERPDGSNFTLKIRSTKLEDSAMYFCASRGQGWGTEAFFGQGTRLTVV.